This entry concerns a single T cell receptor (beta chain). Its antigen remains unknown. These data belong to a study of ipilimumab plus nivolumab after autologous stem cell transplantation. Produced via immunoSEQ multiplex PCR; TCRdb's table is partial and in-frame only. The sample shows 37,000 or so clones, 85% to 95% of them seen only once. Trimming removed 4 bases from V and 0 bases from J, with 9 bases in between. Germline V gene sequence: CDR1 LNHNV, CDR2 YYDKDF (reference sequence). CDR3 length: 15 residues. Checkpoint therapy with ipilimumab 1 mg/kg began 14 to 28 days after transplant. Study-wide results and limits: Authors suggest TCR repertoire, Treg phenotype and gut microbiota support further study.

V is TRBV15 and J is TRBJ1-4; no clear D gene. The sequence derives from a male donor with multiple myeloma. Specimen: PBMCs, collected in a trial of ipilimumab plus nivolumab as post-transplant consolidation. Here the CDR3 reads CATSIKGTTNEKLFF. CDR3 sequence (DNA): TGTGCCACCAGCATCAAGGGAACAACTAATGAAAAACTGTTTTTT.